This T cell receptor beta chain was obtained from a study of cytomegalovirus exposure and HLA in healthy donors (TCRdb year 2017). With respect to the entire study: According to a later analysis, the 120 or so validation repertoires were produced on the same platform as the roughly 600 repertoires of the first cohort. The aim of the study was to test whether cataloging public T cell receptors could identify signatures of past pathogen exposure. Besides the first cohort of 666 subjects, a separate validation cohort made up of 120 different subjects was used. To predict cytomegalovirus infection status, the study combined high-throughput TCR immunosequencing, statistical association of individual TCRs with disease status, and machine learning. General conclusions and limits of the study: A later analysis had no HLA typing for the validation cohort, so co-occurrence there was scored across all 120 or so repertoires. Cytomegalovirus status was reported to be diagnosed by the classifier with high specificity and sensitivity in both the original and validation cohorts. Most TCR sequences were seen in very few donors, while some public TCRs were found in many individuals. According to the authors, the approach could potentially be generalized to other disease states and immunological phenotypes. The study gave a list of some 150 TCR beta chains associated with cytomegalovirus. A few of the identified cytomegalovirus-associated TCR beta chains were confirmed in vitro to be specific for cytomegalovirus antigens. Of the cluster scores, roughly 95% were above 0 in a later analysis, which found that TCRs clustered in the first cohort also tended to co-occur in the 90 to 150 validation repertoires.

Receptor libraries were prepared by the immunoSEQ multiplex PCR assay. The paper's data handling went like this. To diagnose cytomegalovirus status from the catalog of TCR beta chain sequences, a statistical classification framework was built. TCRdb retrieved this table from immuneACCESS and kept in-frame rearrangements only. Not all clones are present; in checked studies, unresolved V genes account for under half, and no reason is known for the remainder. That table gives V, J and clone size, and the DNA gave D and trimming. The sample table lists around 150,000 clones, about nine tenths of them with a count of one. 5.5% to 6% of the sample is in the top ten clones. According to the germline V gene, CDR1 reads SGHRS and CDR2 reads YFSETQ. The CDR3 runs 13 residues from the cysteine to the phenylalanine. The read is trimmed to its CDR3 DNA, 39 bases read in frame from base 1. Deletion took 4 bases off V and 1 base off J, with a span of 7 bases between the germline ends.

Separate from the approximately 700-subject first cohort, the validation cohort of about 110 subjects was the group to which the donors belonged. With regard to this clone: The antigen it recognizes is unknown. No clone much larger than this one lies a single base away; base qualities are absent.

This sequence originates from a woman in her twenties or thirties in good health and CMV-seronegative. Sequencing input: PBMCs. The chain is assembled from TRBV5-1 and TRBJ2-3; too little of a D gene remains to name it. The sequence in DNA is TGCGCCAGCAGCCACGGGCGCACAGATACGCAGTATTTT. This is translated as CASSHGRTDTQYF.